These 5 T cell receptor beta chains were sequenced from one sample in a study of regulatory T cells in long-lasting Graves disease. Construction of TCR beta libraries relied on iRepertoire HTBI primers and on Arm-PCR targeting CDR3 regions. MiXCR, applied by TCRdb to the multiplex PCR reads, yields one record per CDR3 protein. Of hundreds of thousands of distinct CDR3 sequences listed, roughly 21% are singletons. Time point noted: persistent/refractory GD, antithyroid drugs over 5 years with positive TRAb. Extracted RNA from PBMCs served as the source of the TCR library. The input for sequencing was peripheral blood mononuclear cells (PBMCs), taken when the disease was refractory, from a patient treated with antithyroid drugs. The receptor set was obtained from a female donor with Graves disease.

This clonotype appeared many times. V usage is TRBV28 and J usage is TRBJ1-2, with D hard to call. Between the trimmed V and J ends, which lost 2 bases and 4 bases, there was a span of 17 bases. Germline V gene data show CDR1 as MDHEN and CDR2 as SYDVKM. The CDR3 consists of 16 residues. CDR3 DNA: TGTGCCAGCAGTTTAAACGGCCCCACGCACGCCTATGGCTACACCTTC. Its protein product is CASSLNGPTHAYGYTF.

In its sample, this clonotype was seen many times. As DNA, the CDR3 is TGTGCCAGCAGTTTATCAAGGGTCTACGAGCAGTACTTC. Its translation is CASSLSRVYEQYF. The chain is built from TRBV27 and TRBJ2-7; no clear D. The CDR3 is 13 residues long. The germline V gene encodes CDR1 MNHEY and CDR2 SMNVEV (reference sequence). Trimming removed 0 bases from V and 3 bases from J, with 6 bases in between.

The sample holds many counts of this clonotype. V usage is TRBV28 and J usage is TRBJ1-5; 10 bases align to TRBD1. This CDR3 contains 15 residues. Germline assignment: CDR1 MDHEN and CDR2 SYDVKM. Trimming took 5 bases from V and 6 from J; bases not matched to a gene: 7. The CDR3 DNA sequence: TGTGCCAGCAGTACCCTGGGACAGGGGATTCAGCCCCAGCATTTT. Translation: CASSTLGQGIQPQHF.

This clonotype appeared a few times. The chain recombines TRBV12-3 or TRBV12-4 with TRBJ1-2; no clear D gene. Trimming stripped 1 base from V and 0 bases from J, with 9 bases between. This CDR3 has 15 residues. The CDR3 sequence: CASSLEYRANYGYTF. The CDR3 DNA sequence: TGTGCCAGCAGTTTAGAGTATAGAGCTAACTATGGCTACACCTTC.

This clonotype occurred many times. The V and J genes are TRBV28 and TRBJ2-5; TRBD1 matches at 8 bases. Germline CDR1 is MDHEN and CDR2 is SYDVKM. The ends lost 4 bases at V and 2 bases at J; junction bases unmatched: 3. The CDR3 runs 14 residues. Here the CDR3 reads CASSSGQAQETQYF. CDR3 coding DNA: TGTGCCAGCAGTTCGGGACAGGCACAAGAGACCCAGTACTTC.